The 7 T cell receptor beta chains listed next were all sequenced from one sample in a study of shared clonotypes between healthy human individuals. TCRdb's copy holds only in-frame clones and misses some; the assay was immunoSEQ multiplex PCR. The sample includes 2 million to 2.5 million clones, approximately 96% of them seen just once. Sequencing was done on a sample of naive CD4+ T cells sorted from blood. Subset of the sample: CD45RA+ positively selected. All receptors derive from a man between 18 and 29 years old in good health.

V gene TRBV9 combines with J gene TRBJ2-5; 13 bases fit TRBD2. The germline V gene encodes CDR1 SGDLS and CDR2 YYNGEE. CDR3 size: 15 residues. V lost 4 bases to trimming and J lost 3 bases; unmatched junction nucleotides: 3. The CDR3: CASSYGLAGEETQYF. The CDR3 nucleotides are TGTGCCAGCAGCTACGGACTAGCGGGGGAAGAGACCCAGTACTTC.

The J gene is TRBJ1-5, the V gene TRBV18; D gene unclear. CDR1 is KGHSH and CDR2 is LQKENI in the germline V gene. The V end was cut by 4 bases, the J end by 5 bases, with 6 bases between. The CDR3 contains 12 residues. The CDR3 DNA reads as TGTGCCAGCTCACTGATGGATCAGCCCCAGCATTTT. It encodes CASSLMDQPQHF.

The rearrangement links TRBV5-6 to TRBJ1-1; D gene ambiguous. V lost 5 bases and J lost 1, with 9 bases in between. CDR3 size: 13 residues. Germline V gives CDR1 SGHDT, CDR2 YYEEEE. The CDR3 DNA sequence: TGTGCCAGCAGGATGACTGGGAACACTGAAGCTTTCTTT. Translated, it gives CASRMTGNTEAFF.

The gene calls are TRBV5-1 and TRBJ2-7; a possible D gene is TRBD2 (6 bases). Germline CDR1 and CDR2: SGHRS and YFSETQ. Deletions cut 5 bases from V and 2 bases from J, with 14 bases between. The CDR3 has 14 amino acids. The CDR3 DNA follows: TGCGCCAGCAGTAGCCACGGGAGCGCCTACGAGCAGTACTTC. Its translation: CASSSHGSAYEQYF.

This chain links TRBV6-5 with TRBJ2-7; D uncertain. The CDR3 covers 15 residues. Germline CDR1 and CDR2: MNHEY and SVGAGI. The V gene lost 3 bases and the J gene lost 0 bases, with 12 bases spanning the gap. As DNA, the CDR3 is TGTGCCAGCAGTTATAACGGTCCTAGCTCCTACGAGCAGTACTTC. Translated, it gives CASSYNGPSSYEQYF.

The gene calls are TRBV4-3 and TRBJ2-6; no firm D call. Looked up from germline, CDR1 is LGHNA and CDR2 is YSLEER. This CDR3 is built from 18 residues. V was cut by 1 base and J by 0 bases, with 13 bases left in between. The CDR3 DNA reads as TGCGCCAGCAGCCAAGGGGTGCTGGCTGGCTCTGGGGCCAACGTCCTGACTTTC. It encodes CASSQGVLAGSGANVLTF.

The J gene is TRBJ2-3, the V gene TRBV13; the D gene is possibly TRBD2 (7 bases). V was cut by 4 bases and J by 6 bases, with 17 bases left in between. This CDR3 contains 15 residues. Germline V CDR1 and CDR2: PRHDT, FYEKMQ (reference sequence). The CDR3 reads CASSSLGGAWDTQYF. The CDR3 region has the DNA TGTGCCAGCAGCTCCCTAGGGGGGGCTTGGGATACGCAGTATTTT.